Listed here are 11 T cell receptor beta chains from one sample, sequenced in a study of blood T cells in healthy people across ages. A second roughly 6 to 11 cycle PCR used barcoded and J-beta primers. TCRdb itself ran the 5' RACE reads through MiXCR, one entry per CDR3 protein. The profile shows 1 million or so distinct CDR3 sequences, 40% to 45% of them singletons. The sample was blood. The source is a woman in her sixties or seventies in good health.

In its sample, this clonotype was seen a few times. The chain combines TRBV10-3 with TRBJ1-2, with TRBD1 matching over 7 bases. The germline gives CDR1 ENHRY, CDR2 SYGVKD. With 8 bases clipped from V and 3 bases from J, the junction kept 9 bases outside the gene matches. CDR3 size: 14 residues. This CDR3 reads CAIGTGAKHYGYTF. The CDR3 coding sequence is TGTGCCATCGGTACAGGGGCCAAACACTATGGCTACACCTTC.

V gene TRBV19 combines with J gene TRBJ2-7, with D perhaps matching TRBD2 (6 bases). Germline V gene lookup returns CDR1 LNHDA and CDR2 SQIVND (reference sequence). The CDR3 runs 14 residues. The V end lost 3 bases, the J end lost 6 bases, and 15 bases lay between the germline ends. The CDR3 sequence: CASSIRAGGFEQYF. The CDR3 region has the DNA TGTGCCAGTAGTATCAGGGCCGGGGGTTTCGAGCAGTACTTC.

The rearrangement links TRBV10-3 to TRBJ2-1, with TRBD1 as a possible D gene (5 bases). Judging by the DNA end, TRBJ2-7 fits better; the J call may be wrong. This CDR3 has 13 amino acids. The germline V gene has CDR1 ENHRY and CDR2 SYGVKD. The CDR3 protein is CAISEARVDEQYF. The CDR3 bases are TGTGCCATCAGTGAAGCCAGGGTAGATGAGCAGTACTTC.

In its sample, this clonotype was seen many times. This chain connects TRBV14 to TRBJ2-3; D possibly corresponds to TRBD2 (6 bases). V was trimmed by 1 base and J by 1 base, leaving 12 bases between them. Per the germline V gene, CDR1 is SGHDN and CDR2 is FVKESK. CDR3 size: 16 residues. The CDR3, as DNA: TGTGCCAGCAGCCAAGCTACACGGAGGGGCACAGATACGCAGTATTTT. Its translation: CASSQATRRGTDTQYF.

The chain is built from TRBV28 and TRBJ1-1; possible D gene TRBD1, 6 bases. CDR1 is MDHEN, CDR2 SYDVKM, per germline. Trimming stripped 6 bases from V and 2 bases from J, with 13 bases between. This CDR3 spans 14 amino acids. This chain's CDR3 is CASRSTGENTEAFF. The CDR3 DNA follows: TGTGCCAGCAGGTCGACAGGTGAAAACACTGAAGCTTTCTTT.

The rearrangement uses TRBV4-2 and TRBJ2-3; unclear D gene. In germline, CDR1 is LGHNA, CDR2 YNFKEQ. V was pared by 2 bases and J by 6 bases, with 6 bases between. The CDR3 has 12 residues. The CDR3 region is CASSQSRDTQYF. CDR3 coding DNA: TGTGCCAGCAGCCAAAGTCGGGATACGCAGTATTTT.

This chain links TRBV30 with TRBJ2-6; D call uncertain. V was shortened by 1 base and J by 0 bases, with 4 bases between the two germline ends. This CDR3 is 14 amino acids long. In germline, CDR1 is GTSNPN, CDR2 SVGIG (reference sequence). The CDR3 coding sequence is TGTGCCTGGAGTGAGGTCTCTGGGGCCAACGTCCTGACTTTC. It specifies CAWSEVSGANVLTF.

This clonotype was detected a few times. CDR3 nucleotide sequence: TGCAGCGTGGGTCCGCCGAACACTGAAGCTTTCTTT. Residues: CSVGPPNTEAFF. V is TRBV29-1 and J is TRBJ1-1, with D hard to call. The CDR3 is 12 amino acids. The ends were cut back, 6 bases at V and 1 base at J, with 9 bases in the middle. Germline V gives CDR1 SQVTM, CDR2 ANQGSEA.

The V call is TRBV28, the J call TRBJ1-1; D is uncertain. Trimming took off 8 bases at V and 1 base at J, with 14 bases between the two ends. The CDR3 extends over 14 amino acids. Germline V gene sequence: CDR1 MDHEN, CDR2 SYDVKM. The CDR3 sequence is CASSRFRGNTEAFF. For the CDR3, the DNA is TGTGCCAGCTCGCGATTCCGGGGGAACACTGAAGCTTTCTTT.

A few counts support this clonotype. The rearrangement links TRBV11-2 to TRBJ2-7; 9 positions agree with TRBD2. Trimming took 5 bases from V and 3 from J; bases not matched to a gene: 8. This CDR3 comprises 15 residues. Germline CDR1 reads SGHAT; CDR2 reads FQNNGV. The CDR3 reads CASSLRGAGGYEQYF. The DNA of the CDR3 is TGTGCCAGCAGCCTCAGGGGAGCGGGAGGCTACGAGCAGTACTTC.

This clonotype was seen just once. The V call is TRBV29-1, the J call TRBJ2-3; no reliable D call. CDR1 and CDR2 from the germline V gene are SQVTM and ANQGSEA. The CDR3 is 13 residues long. V lost 2 bases and J lost 10, with 16 bases in between. The CDR3 sequence: CSVENPEDLAQYF. Written as DNA, the CDR3 is TGCAGCGTTGAAAACCCTGAGGATTTAGCGCAGTATTTT.